Listed below are T cell receptor beta chains from one sample, sequenced in a study of blood T cell repertoires in COVID-19. Data came from immunoSEQ multiplex PCR; TCRdb stores just in-frame clones and leaves some out. The repertoire consists of about 200,000 clones, with approximately 84% occurring once and the leading ten covering roughly 5%. The sample taken for sequencing was peripheral blood. These receptor sequences come from an elderly woman with acute or convalescent COVID-19. Both conserved end residues are part of each CDR3. The D gene is left open where the match is weak. Part of the rows lack a size; the others show once, few, many or a class for expanded clones.

>-|TRBJ2-7|TRBV27|-
CASRPLMVGRRYSYEQYF
TGTGCCAGCAGGCCGTTAATGGTGGGGCGTCGCTATTCCTACGAGCAGTACTTC
>-|TRBJ1-2|TRBV20-1|-
CSVRGERGYTF
TGCAGTGTGCGGGGGGAGCGGGGCTACACCTTC
>TRBD1|TRBJ1-3|TRBV6-5|-
CASSYTTPGTGNTIYF
TGTGCCAGCAGTTACACGACCCCCGGGACAGGGAACACCATATATTTT
>TRBD1|TRBJ1-4|TRBV14|many
CASSRAGTGNEKLFF
TGTGCCAGCAGCCGAGCCGGGACAGGGAATGAAAAACTGTTTTTT
>TRBD2|TRBJ2-5|TRBV6-4|-
CASIKAGGFQGDYF
TGTGCCAGCATTAAAGCGGGAGGATTCCAGGGGGACTACTTC
>-|TRBJ2-3|TRBV5-1|-
CASSLVGGPTDTQYF
TGCGCCAGCAGCTTGGTAGGGGGACCCACAGATACGCAGTATTTT
>-|TRBJ1-6|TRBV21-1|few
CASSKVEGSPLHF
TGTGCCAGCAGCAAAGTCGAGGGTTCACCCCTCCACTTT
>-|TRBJ2-5|TRBV29-1|-
CSVYGASETQYF
TGCAGCGTTTACGGTGCTTCAGAGACCCAGTACTTC
>TRBD2|TRBJ2-1|TRBV7-2|-
CASSSGAGVYNEQFF
TGTGCCAGCAGCTCTGGGGCGGGGGTCTACAATGAGCAGTTCTTC
>-|TRBJ1-5|TRBV5-1|few
CASSLGGMGQPQHF
TGCGCCAGCAGCTTGGGCGGGATGGGTCAGCCCCAGCATTTT
>TRBD1|TRBJ2-7|TRBV6-5|once
CASSPGQGASYEQYF
TGTGCCAGCAGTCCGGGACAGGGGGCCTCCTACGAGCAGTACTTC
>-|TRBJ1-1|TRBV11-1|once
CASSVKRTAAGAFF
TGTGCCAGCAGCGTAAAAAGGACAGCCGCTGGAGCTTTCTTT
>-|TRBJ1-6|TRBV27|-
CASSTTGNSPLHF
TGTGCCAGCAGTACCACAGGGAATTCACCCCTCCACTTT
>-|TRBJ1-1|TRBV7-9|-
CASSWGGGTEAFF
TGTGCCAGCAGCTGGGGCGGCGGCACTGAAGCTTTCTTT
>TRBD2|TRBJ2-2|TRBV6-4|-
CASSEQSGGVGELFF
TGTGCCAGCAGTGAACAGTCGGGAGGGGTCGGGGAGCTGTTTTTT
>-|TRBJ1-2|TRBV5-6|-
CASSLNYGYTF
TGTGCCAGCAGCCTAAACTATGGCTACACCTTC
>TRBD2|TRBJ2-1|TRBV9|-
CASSTLSGSYVEQFF
TGTGCCAGCAGCACCTTGAGCGGGAGTTACGTTGAGCAGTTCTTC
>TRBD2|TRBJ2-1|TRBV19|-
CASSDDASGRVQFF
TGTGCCAGTAGTGATGACGCTAGCGGGAGAGTACAGTTCTTC
>TRBD1|TRBJ1-2|TRBV24-1|-
CATSERDRVSSNYGYTF
TGTGCCACCAGTGAGCGTGACAGGGTGAGTTCTAACTATGGCTACACCTTC
>-|TRBJ2-2|TRBV9|-
CASSVLRGIANTGELFF
TGTGCCAGCTCCGTCTTAAGGGGAATCGCGAACACCGGGGAGCTGTTTTTT
>TRBD2|TRBJ2-1|TRBV5-1|-
CASSPALAGVHNEQFF
TGCGCCAGCAGCCCGGCTCTAGCGGGAGTCCACAATGAGCAGTTCTTC
>TRBD1|TRBJ1-1|TRBV6-5|-
CASSARQGGTEAFF
TGTGCCAGCAGCGCCCGACAGGGCGGCACTGAAGCTTTCTTT
>-|TRBJ1-3|TRBV3-1/TRBV3-2|-
CASSQGRTGNTIYF
TGTGCCAGCAGCCAGGGGAGGACTGGAAACACCATATATTTT
>TRBD1|TRBJ2-5|TRBV27|-
CASSPQGESETQYF
TGTGCCAGCAGTCCCCAGGGGGAGTCAGAGACCCAGTACTTC
>-|TRBJ2-7|TRBV5-6|-
CASRGPDYEQYF
TGTGCCAGCAGGGGGCCGGACTACGAGCAGTACTTC
>-|TRBJ2-7|TRBV5-1|-
CASSANHPYEQYF
TGCGCCAGCAGCGCGAATCACCCCTACGAGCAGTACTTC
>-|TRBJ1-1|TRBV27|-
CASSLGLGGNTEAFF
TGTGCCAGCAGTTTAGGGTTAGGGGGGAACACTGAAGCTTTCTTT
>-|TRBJ1-1|TRBV3-1/TRBV3-2|few
CASSLYGSEYTEAFF
TGTGCCAGCAGCCTCTATGGGAGCGAATACACTGAAGCTTTCTTT
>-|TRBJ1-2|TRBV6-2/TRBV6-3|-
CASSAREPLAGYGYTF
TGTGCCAGCAGTGCACGGGAGCCCCTAGCGGGCTATGGCTACACCTTC
>-|TRBJ2-5|TRBV9|-
CASSVGLALYQETQYF
TGTGCCAGCAGCGTAGGCCTAGCCTTGTACCAAGAGACCCAGTACTTC
>-|TRBJ1-5|TRBV19|-
CASSIDWTGNQPQHF
TGTGCCAGTAGTATAGATTGGACGGGAAATCAGCCCCAGCATTTT
>-|TRBJ2-7|TRBV5-1|-
CASSLGEEYEQYF
TGCGCCAGCAGCCTAGGGGAGGAGTACGAGCAGTACTTC
>-|TRBJ1-5|TRBV5-6|-
CASSLGGRGSNQPQHF
TGTGCCAGCAGCTTGGGCGGACGGGGTAGCAATCAGCCCCAGCATTTT
>TRBD1|TRBJ1-3|TRBV18|-
CASSPIDRGGGNTIYF
TGTGCCAGCTCACCAATCGACAGGGGAGGTGGAAACACCATATATTTT
>-|TRBJ2-5|TRBV11-2|-
CASSFSGPRNQETQYF
TGTGCCAGCAGCTTCAGTGGGCCCCGGAATCAAGAGACCCAGTACTTC
>TRBD1|TRBJ1-1|TRBV7-3|-
CASSLSDRGKTEAFF
TGTGCCAGCAGCTTAAGTGACAGGGGGAAGACTGAAGCTTTCTTT
>TRBD2|TRBJ2-1|TRBV18|-
CASSPLAGTYNEQFF
TGTGCCAGCTCACCATTAGCGGGGACCTACAATGAGCAGTTCTTC
>-|TRBJ1-2|TRBV5-1|-
CASSPRWADGYTF
TGCGCCAGCAGCCCTCGCTGGGCCGATGGCTACACCTTC
>-|TRBJ2-3|TRBV7-9|-
CASSLAVLSSVYF
TGTGCCAGCAGCTTAGCGGTCCTTTCGTCGGTGTATTTT
>-|TRBJ2-5|TRBV11-2|-
CASSLTAQGRETQYF
TGTGCCAGCAGCTTAACGGCACAGGGTCGGGAGACCCAGTACTTC
>TRBD2|TRBJ2-3|TRBV30|-
CACLAGSTDTQYF
TGTGCCTGCCTAGCGGGAAGCACAGATACGCAGTATTTT
>-|TRBJ1-1|TRBV6-1|-
CASSLGGRGAEAFF
TGTGCCAGCAGTCTTGGGGGCAGGGGAGCTGAAGCTTTCTTT